A single TCR beta chain is shown here with its context. No antigen is known for it. Unique molecular identifiers tagged the TCRbeta library. Each CDR3 protein gets one entry after TCRdb re-called the PCR reads with MiXCR. The data contain 780,000 or so distinct CDR3 sequences, 16% of them singletons. These data originate in a study of T-cell reconstitution after alpha-beta-depleted transplantation in children. General study results and limits: Several hundred expanded graft clones reportedly were the source of alpha-beta T cells about two months after transplant. Surviving recipient T cells and thymic progenitors accounted for the high day-60 TCRbeta diversity observed in some patients.

The CDR3 is 17 residues long. In germline, CDR1 is SEHNR, CDR2 FQNEAQ (reference sequence). V gave up 3 bases and J gave up 0 bases; unmatched junction bases: 9. The chain is built from TRBV7-9 and TRBJ2-3; 7 nucleotides align to TRBD2. This material consisted of PBMCs, mostly from graft donor cells, taken 360 days after TCRalphabeta/CD19-depleted stem cell transplant. The TCR comes from a male patient between 10 and 17 years old who had a stem cell transplant for acute lymphoblastic leukemia, so the T cells may come from the graft donor. CDR3 loop: CASSLGRARESTDTQYF. CDR3 bases: TGTGCCAGCAGCTTGGGGAGGGCCCGAGAAAGCACAGATACGCAGTATTTT.